One sample yielded the 9 T cell receptor beta chains listed below, sequenced in a study of identical twins. Each CDR3 protein is one row after TCRdb ran MiXCR on the 5' RACE reads. The sample lists 220,000 or so distinct CDR3 sequences, roughly 7% occurring once. These data also formed part of another study, on yellow fever vaccine responses in identical twins.

Sequenced input: memory (CD45RO+) T cells sorted from blood. These receptors were taken from a woman under 30 in good health.

This clonotype was counted between two and nine times. The chain joins TRBV18 to TRBJ2-3; no firm D call. The V gene's germline CDR1 is KGHSH and CDR2 LQKENI. The CDR3 consists of 13 residues. V was trimmed by 3 bases and J by 4 bases, leaving 8 bases between them. CDR3 nucleotide sequence: TGTGCCAGCTCACCCCTCGTCCCAGATACGCAGTATTTT. This codes for CASSPLVPDTQYF.

In this sample, this clonotype turned up a few times. The CDR3: CASSPHLWGANYGYTF. CDR3 DNA: TGTGCCAGCAGTCCCCATCTCTGGGGGGCAAACTATGGCTACACCTTC. V and J are TRBV27 and TRBJ1-2, with a possible D match to TRBD1 (6 bases). V was trimmed by 5 bases and J by 2 bases, leaving 18 bases between them. The CDR3 runs 16 residues. In germline, CDR1 is MNHEY, CDR2 SMNVEV (reference sequence).

This clonotype came up many times. This chain uses TRBV5-1 with TRBJ2-3; the D gene could be TRBD1 or TRBD2 (5 bases each). The CDR3 length is 14 residues. Germline values: CDR1 SGHRS, CDR2 YFSETQ. The V gene lost 0 bases and the J gene lost 6 bases, with 11 bases spanning the gap. CDR3 DNA: TGCGCCAGCAGCTTGGGAGGGGTTCGGGATACGCAGTATTTT. It yields the protein CASSLGGVRDTQYF.

This clonotype appeared many times. The chain links TRBV6-5 to TRBJ1-1; no reliable D call. Trimming stripped 2 bases from V and 0 bases from J, with 10 bases between. This CDR3 spans 15 amino acids. CDR1 and CDR2 from the germline V gene are MNHEY and SVGAGI. The CDR3 nucleotides are TGTGCCAGCAGTTACCAGGACGGGATGAACACTGAAGCTTTCTTT. The encoded protein is CASSYQDGMNTEAFF.

This clonotype came up a few times. This rearrangement joins TRBV7-9 to TRBJ1-1, with D uncertain. The V end was cut by 4 bases, the J end by 1 base, with 16 bases between. Germline CDR1 is SEHNR and CDR2 is FQNEAQ (reference sequence). There are 16 residues in the CDR3. The CDR3 coding sequence is TGTGCCAGCAGCTCCCCCGGAGTCAGGTCGAACACTGAAGCTTTCTTT. This translates into CASSSPGVRSNTEAFF.

In this sample, this clonotype turned up many times. The V call is TRBV12-3 or TRBV12-4, the J call TRBJ1-1, with no clear D. CDR3 length equals 13 residues. The V end lost 6 bases, the J end lost 4 bases, and 12 bases lay between the germline ends. This CDR3 is CASSDSVSTEAFF. The CDR3 DNA sequence: TGTGCCAGCAGCGACTCCGTCAGCACTGAAGCTTTCTTT.

This clonotype has at least ten counts. V usage is TRBV2 and J usage is TRBJ2-3, with 7 bases fitting TRBD2. V was clipped by 6 bases and J by 1 base; unmatched bases: 1. CDR1 and CDR2 from the germline V gene are SNHLY and FYNNEI. The CDR3 consists of 13 residues. The CDR3 protein is CASRSGGTDTQYF. The DNA of the CDR3 is TGTGCCAGCAGAAGCGGGGGCACAGATACGCAGTATTTT.

The sample holds a few counts of this clonotype. The rearrangement joins TRBV27 to TRBJ2-7; no clear D gene. Trimming left V 3 bases short and J 6 bases short, with 9 bases between. Germline CDR1 reads MNHEY; CDR2 reads SMNVEV (reference sequence). The length of the CDR3 is 12 residues. CDR3 sequence (DNA): TGTGCCAGCAGTTTTTCCGGCGCCGAGCAGTACTTC. Amino acid sequence: CASSFSGAEQYF.

The rearrangement uses TRBV4-1 and TRBJ1-1; the D gene is possibly TRBD1 (6 bases). CDR3 length equals 15 residues. Germline V gene sequence: CDR1 MGHRA, CDR2 YSYEKL. V gave up 1 base and J gave up 5 bases, with 14 bases separating them. The CDR3 protein is CASSQVRGRETEAFF. CDR3 DNA sequence: TGCGCCAGCAGCCAAGTGCGGGGGCGCGAAACTGAAGCTTTCTTT.